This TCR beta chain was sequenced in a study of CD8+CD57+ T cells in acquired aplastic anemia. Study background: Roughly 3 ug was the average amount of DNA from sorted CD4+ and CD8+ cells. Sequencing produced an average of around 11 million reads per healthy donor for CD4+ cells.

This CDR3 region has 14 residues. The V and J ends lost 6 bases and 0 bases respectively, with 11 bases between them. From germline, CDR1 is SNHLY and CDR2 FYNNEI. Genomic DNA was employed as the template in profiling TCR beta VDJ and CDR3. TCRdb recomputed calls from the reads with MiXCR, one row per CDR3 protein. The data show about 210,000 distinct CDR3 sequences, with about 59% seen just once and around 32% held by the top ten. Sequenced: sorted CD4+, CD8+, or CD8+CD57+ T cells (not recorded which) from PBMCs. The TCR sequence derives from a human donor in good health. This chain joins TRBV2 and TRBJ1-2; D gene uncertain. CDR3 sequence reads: CASSAQTTNYGYTF. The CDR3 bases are TGTGCCAGCAGCGCCCAAACGACTAACTATGGCTACACCTTC.